This T cell receptor beta chain was sequenced during a study of OX40 agonist ivuxolimab in advanced cancers. In the study overall: Ivuxolimab, an agonistic anti-OX40 (CD134) antibody, was given to patients. Patients assigned to dose escalation were diagnosed with hepatocellular carcinoma, melanoma, renal cell or head and neck cancer. Overall study findings and caveats: In CD8+ T cells, expanded clones were on average more numerous than in CD4+.

The length of the CDR3 is 16 residues. V lost 10 bases and J lost 4; bases outside the gene matches: 17. The germline V gene has CDR1 SGHRS and CDR2 YFSETQ. Libraries were prepared by immunoSEQ multiplex PCR; TCRdb keeps only in-frame clonotypes and omits some of them. The sample has tens of thousands of clones; approximately 80% are singletons. This clone was seen just once. Its target is unknown. Specimen: CD4+ or CD8+ T cells sorted from blood, collected in a trial of the OX40 agonist ivuxolimab. The chain recombines TRBV5-1 with TRBJ2-5, with TRBD2 matching over 9 bases. The sequence was obtained from an adult with an advanced solid tumor such as melanoma, head and neck, liver or kidney cancer. The CDR3 DNA reads as TGCGCCCTTGGCGGAGGGGCTAGCGGGGATGGAGAGACCCAGTACTTC. As protein: CALGGGASGDGETQYF. The whole variable domain, remainder taken from reference TRBV5-1 and TRBJ2-5, is KAGVTQTPRYLIKTRGQQVTLSCSPISGHRSVSWYQQTPGQGLQFLFEYFSETQRNKGNFPGRFSGRQFSNSRSEMNVSTLELGDSALYLCALGGGASGDGETQYFGPGTRLLVL.